These 32 T cell receptor beta chains were sequenced from one sample in a study of T cells in women clearing cervical HPV infection. The method was immunoSEQ multiplex PCR; TCRdb's version includes in-frame clones alone and lacks a portion of them. Reported are about 33,000 clones; the ten largest clones contain 7.8%. Sequenced input: blood buffy coat. All receptors come from a woman aged 18-70 years with a cervical HPV16 infection that either progressed to CIN3+ or cleared (not recorded which).

With regard to this clone: The read terminates 3 residues before the CDR3 end, so the remaining end is supplied by the germline J gene. The chain joins TRBV11-2 to TRBJ1-1; a weak D match, TRBD1 (6 bases). The CDR3 extends over 12 amino acids. The germline V gene encodes CDR1 SGHAT and CDR2 FQNNGV. V was cut by 2 bases and J by 6 bases, with 7 bases left in between. CDR3 residues: CASSLRGSEAFF. CDR3 DNA (partial): TGTGCCAGCAGCTTAAGGGGGTCTGAA.

Note on this clone: The read stops 3 residues short of the end of the CDR3; the missing end is completed from the germline J gene. The gene calls are TRBV7-6 and TRBJ1-2; D is unclear. Germline V gene data show CDR1 as SGHVS and CDR2 as FNYEAQ. The CDR3 contains 17 residues. CDR3 DNA, as far as it was read: TGTGCCAGCAGCTTAGCATACGCGGGAGGGCCATCAGATACC. Residues: CASSLAYAGGPSDT. The complete CDR3 sequence is CASSLAYAGGPSDTYTF.

This CDR3 is CASSLDIIGELFF. Incomplete CDR3 DNA: TGTGCCAGCAGCTTAGATATAATCGGGGAG. The V gene is TRBV11-2, the J gene TRBJ2-2; D call uncertain. The read comes to an end 3 residues before the CDR3 does, leaving the germline J gene to fill in the end. This CDR3 is 13 amino acids long. Germline CDR1 reads SGHAT; CDR2 reads FQNNGV. Trimming left V 0 bases short and J 7 bases short, with 6 bases between.

On this clone: The read is 3 residues too short to cover the CDR3 end, so that end is filled in from the germline J gene. The gene calls are TRBV29-1 and TRBJ2-1; D perhaps matches TRBD1 (5 bases). The V gene lost 7 bases and the J gene lost 7 bases, with 17 bases spanning the gap. Germline V gene data show CDR1 as SQVTM and CDR2 as ANQGSEA. The length of the CDR3 is 13 residues. CDR3 DNA, as far as it was read: TGCAGCGCTGCGTTTGGGGCCTTAAATGAG. Its translation: CSAAFGALNE. The full-length CDR3 reads as CSAAFGALNEQFF.

Comments on this clone: The sequenced fragment ends 3 residues before the CDR3 boundary, so the rest is inferred from the germline J gene. The J gene is TRBJ2-7, the V gene TRBV10-3; D perhaps matches TRBD2 (5 bases). Germline values: CDR1 ENHRY, CDR2 SYGVKD. The CDR3 covers 12 residues. Trimming took 8 bases from V and 3 from J, leaving 11 bases between them. The CDR3 reads CAIARTFYEQYF. CDR3 DNA (partial): TGTGCCATCGCAAGGACTTTCTACGAG.

With respect to this clone: The CDR3 extends 3 residues past the end of the read, so its final part is completed from the germline J gene. The chain links TRBV5-6 to TRBJ2-1; perhaps TRBD1 as D (5 bases). The germline gives CDR1 SGHDT, CDR2 YYEEEE. This CDR3 comprises 13 residues. V lost 4 bases and J 9 bases, leaving 14 bases between the germline ends. CDR3: CASSLNQGSEQFF. CDR3 DNA (partial): TGTGCCAGCAGCCTTAACCAGGGAAGTGAG.

Concerning this clone itself: The CDR3 end is not reached by the read, which stops 3 residues before it; the germline J gene fills it in. The chain combines TRBV30 with TRBJ1-1; 8 bases agree with TRBD1. The ends lost 5 bases at V and 1 base at J; junction bases unmatched: 9. Germline lookup yields CDR1 GTSNPN and CDR2 SVGIG (reference sequence). The CDR3 covers 15 residues. CDR3 bases read: TGTGCCTGGTCCCCTAAAGGGACAGGGAACACTGAA. Protein: CAWSPKGTGNTE. The entire CDR3 protein reads CAWSPKGTGNTEAFF. The variable domain in full, completed from reference TRBV30 and TRBJ1-1, reads SQTIHQWPATLVQPVGSPLSLECTVEGTSNPNLYWYRQAAGRGLQLLFYSVGIGQISSEVPQNLSASRPQDRQFILSSKKLLLSDSGFYLCAWSPKGTGNTEAFFGQGTRLTVV.

As for this clone: The sequence runs out 3 residues before the end of the CDR3; the remainder is reconstructed from the germline J gene. The chain uses TRBV19 and TRBJ1-2, with TRBD1 matching 10 bases. With 5 bases clipped from V and 1 base from J, the junction kept 10 bases outside the gene matches. The CDR3 runs to 17 residues. Germline V gene data show CDR1 as LNHDA and CDR2 as SQIVND (reference sequence). This CDR3 reads CASSPRTGGRINYGYTF. CDR3 bases read: TGTGCCAGTAGTCCCCGGACAGGGGGAAGGATTAACTATGGC.

A remark on this clone: The read ends 3 residues before the CDR3 terminus; that terminus is restored from the germline J gene. This chain uses TRBV20-1 with TRBJ2-7, with D perhaps matching TRBD1 (6 bases). The CDR3 is 14 residues long. Trimming took off 6 bases at V and 0 bases at J, with 15 bases between the two ends. Germline-derived CDR1 and CDR2 are DFQATT and SNEGSKA (reference sequence). The part of the CDR3 DNA that was read is TGCAGTGCGTACCGGGACATAGGCTCCTACGAG. Translation: CSAYRDIGSYE. The whole CDR3 is CSAYRDIGSYEQYF.

For this clone: The read halts 3 residues ahead of the CDR3 end, with the missing end drawn from the germline J gene. This sequence joins TRBV7-9 and TRBJ2-5, with a possible D match to TRBD2 (5 bases). The CDR3 contains 14 residues. CDR1 SEHNR and CDR2 FQNEAQ come from the germline V gene (reference sequence). The ends were cut back, 5 bases at V and 5 bases at J, with 15 bases in the middle. The CDR3 bases that were read are TGTGCCAGCAGCCCTCCCGGCCGCGGGGAGACC. It is translated as CASSPPGRGET. The CDR3 as a whole reads CASSPPGRGETQYF.

With regard to this clone: The read ends 3 residues before the CDR3 terminus; that terminus is restored from the germline J gene. The genes are TRBV20-1 and TRBJ1-1; TRBD1 matches 7 bases. V was pared by 1 base and J by 0 bases, with 5 bases of the junction left unmatched. Germline-derived CDR1 and CDR2 are DFQATT and SNEGSKA (reference sequence). The CDR3 sequence is 15 residues long. The part of the CDR3 DNA that was read is TGCAGTGCTAGAGCCTACAGGGGTTTGAACACTGAA. Translation: CSARAYRGLNTE. The entire CDR3 protein is CSARAYRGLNTEAFF.

Notes on this clone: The read stops 3 residues short of the end of the CDR3; the missing end is completed from the germline J gene. The chain joins TRBV9 to TRBJ2-2; 7 bases fit TRBD1. V trimming: 0 bases; J trimming: 3 bases; junction bases outside the gene matches: 2. Germline CDR1 is SGDLS and CDR2 is YYNGEE. This CDR3 spans 15 amino acids. The sequenced CDR3 bases are TGTGCCAGCAGCGTAGACACAGGGGACACCGGGGAG. Translating it yields CASSVDTGDTGE. The complete CDR3 reads CASSVDTGDTGELFF.

Remarks on this clone: The read terminates 3 residues before the CDR3 end, so the remaining end is supplied by the germline J gene. The chain combines TRBV19 with TRBJ1-2; 7 nucleotides match TRBD1. V dropped 6 bases and J dropped 6; count of bases not matched to a gene: 16. Germline CDR1 LNHDA, CDR2 SQIVND (reference sequence). The CDR3 consists of 16 residues. The CDR3 spells CASSPSGQTGWNGYTF. CDR3 bases read: TGTGCCAGTAGCCCTTCGGGGCAGACAGGGTGGAATGGC.

Notes on this clone: Read sequence stops 3 residues before the CDR3 end, and the germline J gene provides the missing end. The gene calls are TRBV11-3 and TRBJ2-1; no clear D. Germline assignment: CDR1 SGHNT and CDR2 YENEEA. The germline V and J ends were trimmed by 3 bases and 9 bases, with 6 bases remaining between them. This CDR3 is built from 11 residues. The sequenced part of the CDR3 DNA is TGTGCCAGCAGCTTCGGGTTTGAG. Translated: CASSFGFE. The complete CDR3 sequence is CASSFGFEQFF.

A remark on this clone: Coverage ceases 3 residues before the CDR3 finishes, and the germline J gene fills in the end. The chain is built from TRBV7-3 and TRBJ2-2, with D possibly being TRBD1 (5 bases). This CDR3 region has 18 residues. CDR1 and CDR2 (germline): SGHTA, FQGTGA. The sequenced CDR3 bases are TGTGCCAGCAGCTTAAGATCAGGTGGAAGCTCTGGGGCCAACGTG. Translation: CASSLRSGGSSGANV. The CDR3 in its entirety is CASSLRSGGSSGANVLFF.

In regard to this clone: The read is 3 residues too short to cover the CDR3 end, so that end is filled in from the germline J gene. V and J are TRBV20-1 and TRBJ2-3; D is possibly TRBD2 (6 bases). V lost 6 bases to trimming and J lost 3 bases, with 16 bases between them. CDR1 and CDR2 from the germline V gene are DFQATT and SNEGSKA (reference sequence). This CDR3 has 14 residues. The chain's CDR3 is CSASGTLETDTQYF. The sequenced CDR3 bases are TGCAGTGCCAGTGGGACTCTCGAAACAGATACG.

With respect to this clone: The read terminates 3 residues ahead of where the CDR3 ends, so the germline J gene completes it. The gene calls are TRBV20-1 and TRBJ2-1; 13 bases are shared with TRBD2. Germline CDR1 DFQATT, CDR2 SNEGSKA (reference sequence). Unmatched junction bases numbered 7, after V lost 6 bases and J lost 2 bases. The CDR3 runs 16 residues. The sequenced CDR3 bases are TGCAGTGCCTTTGGGACTAGCGGGGTTACCTACAATGAG. The encoded protein is CSAFGTSGVTYNE. The whole CDR3 region reads CSAFGTSGVTYNEQFF.

Here the CDR3 reads CASRLSGTNPGYTF. The sequenced CDR3 bases are TGTGCCAGCCGACTTTCCGGGACAAACCCTGGC. The V call is TRBV28, the J call TRBJ1-2; tentative D call: TRBD1 (6 bases). The read terminates 3 residues before the CDR3 end, so the remaining end is supplied by the germline J gene. The V end was cut by 8 bases, the J end by 7 bases, with 20 bases between. Germline-derived CDR1 and CDR2 are MDHEN and SYDVKM. CDR3 length: 14 residues.

As regards this clone: The sequenced fragment ends 3 residues before the CDR3 boundary, so the rest is inferred from the germline J gene. This rearrangement joins TRBV19 to TRBJ1-5; D remains unclear. From germline, CDR1 is LNHDA and CDR2 SQIVND (reference sequence). CDR3 length equals 13 residues. Trimming took 3 bases from V and 5 from J, leaving 8 bases between them. The CDR3 is CASSITSHQPQHF. CDR3 bases read: TGTGCCAGTAGTATTACTAGTCATCAGCCC.

On this clone itself: The missing CDR3 end, 3 residues past where the read stops, is filled in from the germline J gene. The rearrangement links TRBV5-4 to TRBJ2-1; 12 bases map to TRBD2. V trimming: 0 bases; J trimming: 7 bases; junction bases outside the gene matches: 2. Germline V gene lookup returns CDR1 SGHNT and CDR2 YYREEE (reference sequence). This CDR3 contains 15 residues. This CDR3 reads CASSLELAGGNEQFF. Incomplete CDR3 DNA: TGTGCCAGCAGCTTGGAACTAGCGGGAGGTAATGAG.

Concerning this clone itself: The CDR3 end lies 3 residues beyond the end of the read and is filled in from the germline J gene. V and J are TRBV19 and TRBJ2-4, with D unclear. This CDR3 spans 13 amino acids. Deletions cut 7 bases from V and 2 bases from J, with 9 bases between. CDR1 is LNHDA, CDR2 SQIVND, per germline (reference sequence). The CDR3 spells CASTSDPKNIQYF. CDR3 DNA, as far as it was read: TGTGCCAGTACGAGCGATCCCAAAAACATT.

Points on this clone: The CDR3 is cut off 3 residues early in the read; its end comes from the germline J gene. The chain employs TRBV29-1 and TRBJ1-6; D gene unclear. The CDR3 totals 13 residues. The germline V gene encodes CDR1 SQVTM and CDR2 ANQGSEA. Trimming removed 4 bases at V and 5 bases at J, with 9 bases between. The CDR3: CSVGAGDNSPLHF. Partial CDR3 DNA: TGCAGCGTTGGCGCCGGGGATAATTCACCC.

Of note for this clone: The observed sequence ends 3 residues before the CDR3 terminus, with the missing tail filled in from the germline J gene. This chain uses TRBV5-1 with TRBJ1-2, with a tentative D call TRBD1 (6 bases). The germline CDR1 and CDR2 sequences are SGHRS and YFSETQ. This CDR3 has 13 residues. The V end was cut by 5 bases, the J end by 6 bases, with 14 bases between. The CDR3 protein is CASSQGQRDGYTF. The CDR3 DNA, read in part, is TGCGCCAGCAGTCAAGGACAGAGGGATGGC. Based on the CDR3 plus reference TRBV5-1 and TRBJ1-2, the full variable domain is KAGVTQTPRYLIKTRGQQVTLSCSPISGHRSVSWYQQTPGQGLQFLFEYFSETQRNKGNFPGRFSGRQFSNSRSEMNVSTLELGDSALYLCASSQGQRDGYTFGSGTRLTVV.

Notes on this clone: The read ends 3 residues shy of where the CDR3 ends; the end is completed using the germline J gene. The chain links TRBV4-1 to TRBJ1-4; 10 bases map to TRBD1. V lost 4 bases to trimming and J lost 8 bases; unmatched junction nucleotides: 7. This CDR3 is 15 amino acids long. The germline V gene encodes CDR1 MGHRA and CDR2 YSYEKL. CDR3 DNA (partial): TGCGCCAGCAGCCCCTCGACAGGGGGCCTCGAAAAA. As protein: CASSPSTGGLEK. The full-length CDR3 reads as CASSPSTGGLEKLFF.

Concerning this clone: From the germline J gene comes the end of the CDR3, since the read stops 3 residues before it. This rearrangement joins TRBV7-7 to TRBJ2-2, with 13 bases fitting TRBD2. CDR1 is SSHAT and CDR2 is FNYEAQ in the germline V gene (reference sequence). The V segment lost 5 bases and the J segment 2 bases; nucleotides outside the gene matches: 2. There are 16 residues in the CDR3. Partial CDR3 DNA: TGTGCCAGCAGCCGACTAGCGGGGGGTAACACCGGGGAG. It yields the protein CASSRLAGGNTGE. The entire CDR3 reads CASSRLAGGNTGELFF. Full variable domain (remainder filled in from reference TRBV7-7 and TRBJ2-2): GAGVSQSPRYKVTKRGQDVTLRCDPISSHATLYWYQQALGQGPEFLTYFNYEAQPDKSGLPSDRFSAERPEGSISTLTIQRTEQRDSAMYRCASSRLAGGNTGELFFGEGSRLTVL.

Regarding this clone: The CDR3 end lies 3 residues beyond the end of the read and is filled in from the germline J gene. This chain connects TRBV5-1 to TRBJ2-3; 7 bases line up with TRBD2. V was clipped by 4 bases and J by 6 bases; unmatched bases: 17. The V gene's germline CDR1 is SGHRS and CDR2 YFSETQ. The CDR3 has 17 amino acids. Partial CDR3 DNA: TGCGCCAGCAGCCCTCAATGGGGTGCGGGGGACGTGGATACG. Translating it yields CASSPQWGAGDVDT. The complete CDR3 protein is CASSPQWGAGDVDTQYF.

For this clone: The read is 3 residues too short to cover the CDR3 end, so that end is filled in from the germline J gene. The chain joins TRBV5-4 to TRBJ2-3, with D possibly matching TRBD2 (6 bases). Trimming shortened V by 7 bases and J by 2 bases, and 20 bases separated the two germline ends. The CDR3 length is 16 residues. Germline assignment: CDR1 SGHNT and CDR2 YYREEE (reference sequence). Partial CDR3 DNA: TGTGCCAGCGCCCGCGATAGCGGATCTTCCACAGATACG. The encoded protein is CASARDSGSSTDT. In full, the CDR3 reads CASARDSGSSTDTQYF.

A note on this clone: The read terminates 3 residues ahead of where the CDR3 ends, so the germline J gene completes it. This chain uses TRBV6-4 with TRBJ1-4; the match to TRBD1 covers 8 bases. Germline CDR1 reads MRHNA; CDR2 reads SNTAGT. CDR3 length: 13 residues. With V trimmed by 5 bases and J by 7 bases, 3 bases remained unmatched. CDR3 in amino acids: CASSPDRGEKLFF. Partial CDR3 DNA: TGTGCCAGCAGTCCCGACAGGGGTGAAAAA.

Comment on this clone: The missing CDR3 end, 3 residues past where the read stops, is filled in from the germline J gene. This chain connects TRBV19 to TRBJ2-1; 7 nucleotides agree with TRBD1. This CDR3 has 14 amino acids. Trimming cost V 5 bases and J 9 bases; bases outside gene matches: 10. Germline CDR1 reads LNHDA; CDR2 reads SQIVND (reference sequence). The sequenced CDR3 bases are TGTGCCAGTAGTTTATCCCCGACAGGGACTGAG. It codes for CASSLSPTGTE. The full-length CDR3 reads as CASSLSPTGTEQFF. Complete variable domain (other parts from reference TRBV19 and TRBJ2-1): DGGITQSPKYLFRKEGQNVTLSCEQNLNHDAMYWYRQDPGQGLRLIYYSQIVNDFQKGDIAEGYSVSREKKESFPLTVTSAQKNPTAFYLCASSLSPTGTEQFFGPGTRLTVL.

Notes on this clone: The read halts 3 residues ahead of the CDR3 end, with the missing end drawn from the germline J gene. The chain recombines TRBV6-1 with TRBJ2-7, with TRBD1 as a possible D gene (6 bases). Germline values: CDR1 MNHNS, CDR2 SASEGT. The CDR3 runs to 15 residues. Trimming took 1 base from V and 5 from J, leaving 15 bases between them. The CDR3 loop reads CASSEGGHQPNEQYF. Incomplete CDR3 DNA: TGTGCCAGCAGTGAAGGGGGACACCAACCCAACGAG.

Comments on this clone: From the germline J gene comes the end of the CDR3, since the read stops 3 residues before it. The chain carries TRBV12-3 or TRBV12-4 and TRBJ2-7, with TRBD2 matching 7 bases. V dropped 2 bases and J dropped 3; count of bases not matched to a gene: 10. CDR3 length: 16 residues. The sequenced part of the CDR3 DNA is TGTGCCAGCAGTTTAAACCCCCCCCAGCGGGGCTACGAG. It is translated as CASSLNPPQRGYE. The full-length CDR3 reads as CASSLNPPQRGYEQYF.

Comment on this clone: With the read ending 3 residues before the CDR3 end, the germline J gene is used to fill in that end. V gene TRBV7-9 combines with J gene TRBJ1-5, with 7 bases that match TRBD1. From germline, CDR1 is SEHNR and CDR2 FQNEAQ (reference sequence). J gave up 1 base and V 1 base, and 1 base lay outside the gene matches. The CDR3 runs 15 residues. The DNA read from the CDR3 is TGTGCCAGCAGCTTAGAGGGGGCGAGCAATCAGCCC. Translation: CASSLEGASNQP. In full, the CDR3 reads CASSLEGASNQPQHF.